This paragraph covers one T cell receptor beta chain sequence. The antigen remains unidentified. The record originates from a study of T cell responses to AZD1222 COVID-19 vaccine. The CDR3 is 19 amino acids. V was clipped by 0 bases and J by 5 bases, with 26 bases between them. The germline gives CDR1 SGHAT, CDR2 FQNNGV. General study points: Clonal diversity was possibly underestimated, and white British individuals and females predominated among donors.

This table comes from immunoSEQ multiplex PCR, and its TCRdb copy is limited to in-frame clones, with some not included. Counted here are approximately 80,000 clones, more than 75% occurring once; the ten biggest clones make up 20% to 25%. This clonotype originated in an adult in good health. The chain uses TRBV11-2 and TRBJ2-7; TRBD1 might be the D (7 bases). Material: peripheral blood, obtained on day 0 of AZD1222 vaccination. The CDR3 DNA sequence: TGTGCCAGCAGCTTAGATCAATGGGGATACAGGGGAGGTTATGACGAGCAGTACTTC. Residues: CASSLDQWGYRGGYDEQYF.